This TCR beta chain was captured by sequencing in a study of response to subunit inactivated influenza vaccine. TCRdb ran MiXCR on the RT-PCR reads and lists one entry per CDR3 protein. The sample contains about 540,000 distinct CDR3 sequences, roughly 25% of which appear only once. General study results and limits: The authors offered the suggestion that each seasonal influenza vaccination recruits few new T cells.

As for this clonotype: Its cognate antigen is unknown.

Trimming pared 0 bases from V and 5 bases from J, leaving 10 bases between. This CDR3 has 14 residues. In germline, CDR1 is SGDLS, CDR2 YYNGEE. These sequences were also reported in another study, on T cells expressing NK-cell markers. That source adds: In generating TCR beta cDNA, 5'RACE template switching with UMIs was used. The study drew TCR beta repertoires from sorted CD3+CD56+NKG2C+, CD3+CD56+NKG2C- and CD3+CD56-NKG2C+ T cells.

This TCR came from a man aged 50 to 60 who received an inactivated influenza vaccine. The sequencing here drew on CD4+ T cells sorted from PBMCs, taken about 13 days after vaccination. This chain links TRBV9 with TRBJ2-3; D is perhaps TRBD1 (5 bases). The CDR3 nucleotides are TGTGCCAGCAGCGTAGGGACAAAGGGAGATACGCAGTATTTT. It yields the protein CASSVGTKGDTQYF.